This TCR beta chain is from a study of cytomegalovirus exposure and HLA in healthy donors. Whole-study results and caveats: Because they were indistinguishable, some V segments, including TRBV6-2 and TRBV6-3, were excluded.

Comments on this clone: Its specificity is unknown.

Primers included in the PCR were 60 Vbeta and 13 Jbeta primers. Using immunoSEQ multiplex PCR, the repertoire was profiled, and TCRdb retains in-frame clones only, with some absent. The data show about 140,000 clones, and the top ten clones hold 2.2%. V gave up 0 bases and J gave up 5 bases, with 11 bases separating them. CDR3 size: 15 residues. Germline V gene data show CDR1 as MNHEY and CDR2 as SMNVEV (reference sequence). While unrecorded immune exposures were likely, the donors were nominally healthy when sampled. The sample was PBMCs. The source is a woman aged 18-30 years in good health and CMV-seronegative. The V call is TRBV27, the J call TRBJ2-1, with D unresolved. CDR3 bases: TGTGCCAGCAGTTTATCTGGTTTAGCAAACAATGAGCAGTTCTTC. Protein: CASSLSGLANNEQFF.